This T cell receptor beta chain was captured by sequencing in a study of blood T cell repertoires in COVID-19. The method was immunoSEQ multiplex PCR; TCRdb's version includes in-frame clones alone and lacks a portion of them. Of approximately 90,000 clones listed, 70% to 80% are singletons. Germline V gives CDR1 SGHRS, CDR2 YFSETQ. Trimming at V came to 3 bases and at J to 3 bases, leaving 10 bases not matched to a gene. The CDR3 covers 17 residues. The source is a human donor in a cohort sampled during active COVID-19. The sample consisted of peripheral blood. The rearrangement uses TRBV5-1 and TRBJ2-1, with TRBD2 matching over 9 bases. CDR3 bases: TGCGCCAGCAGCTCGTCACCACTAGCGGGTGTCTACAATGAGCAGTTCTTC. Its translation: CASSSSPLAGVYNEQFF.